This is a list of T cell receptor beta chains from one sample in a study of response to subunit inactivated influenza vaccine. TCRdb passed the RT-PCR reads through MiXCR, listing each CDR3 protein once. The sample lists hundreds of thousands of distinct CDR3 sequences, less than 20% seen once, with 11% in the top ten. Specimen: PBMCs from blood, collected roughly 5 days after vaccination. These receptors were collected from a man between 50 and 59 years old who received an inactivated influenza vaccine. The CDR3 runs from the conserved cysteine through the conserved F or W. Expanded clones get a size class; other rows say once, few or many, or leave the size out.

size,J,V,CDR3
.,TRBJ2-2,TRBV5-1,CASTGQGAGELFF
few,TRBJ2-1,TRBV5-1,CASSPDPPLSSYNEQFF
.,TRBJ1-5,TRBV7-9,CASSAGTDNQPQHF
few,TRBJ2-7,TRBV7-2,CASSLSLAGAHEQYF
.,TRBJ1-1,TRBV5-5,CASRWTHDTEAFF
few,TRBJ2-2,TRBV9,CASSVEGLGYGGELFF
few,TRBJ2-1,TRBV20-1,CSARDQRLAGGINYNEQFF
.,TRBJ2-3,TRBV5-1,CASSLVGTTSTDTQYF
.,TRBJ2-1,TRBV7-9,CASSLVTSGTSYNEQFF
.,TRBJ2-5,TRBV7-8,CASSLPLGRDTGAAETQYF
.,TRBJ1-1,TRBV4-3,CVSAKGQEGGTEAFF
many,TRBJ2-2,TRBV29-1,CSVSDPNTGELFF
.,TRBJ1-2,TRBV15,CATSRDQGSGGYTF
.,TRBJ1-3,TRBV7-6,CASSLEPAGTSGNTIYF
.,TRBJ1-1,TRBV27,CASKDDSEGTEAFF
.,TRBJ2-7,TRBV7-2,CASSLGTGGLYEQYF
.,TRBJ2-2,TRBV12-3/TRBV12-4,CASSLLLAGGNTGELFF
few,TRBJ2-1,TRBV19,CASSIQQGAGGEQFF
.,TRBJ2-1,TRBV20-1,CSARARRLPSSYNEQFF
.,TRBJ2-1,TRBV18,CASSPGRESYNEQFF
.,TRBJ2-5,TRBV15,CATSAGTEETQYF
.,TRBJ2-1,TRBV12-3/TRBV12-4,CASTAPSWFVTNEQFF
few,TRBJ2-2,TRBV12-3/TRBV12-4,CASSYNRLNTGELFF
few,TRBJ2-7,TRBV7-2,CASSLRSWGRDEQYF
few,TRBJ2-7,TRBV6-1,CASSRERGSYEQYF
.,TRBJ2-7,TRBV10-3,CAISGDREQYF
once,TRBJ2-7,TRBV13,CASSSPGTVDYEQYF
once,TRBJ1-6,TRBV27,CASSLAAGIDSPLHF
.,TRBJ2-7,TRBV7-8,CASSPRRTGGYEQYF
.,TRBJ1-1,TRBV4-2,CASSRDRGYEAFF
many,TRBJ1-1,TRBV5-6,CASIFGTEAFF